The T cell receptor (beta chain) described here comes from a study of follicular helper T cells after annual influenza vaccination. Whole-study results and caveats: ICOS+CD38+ cTfh clonality change tracked circulating plasmablast frequency change.

The sample holds a few counts of this clone. Its antigen remains unidentified. This CDR3 has 11 amino acids. CDR1 is LNHDA, CDR2 SQIVND, per germline (reference sequence). Trimming took 5 bases from V and 9 from J, leaving 10 bases between them. Clones were sequenced by immunoSEQ multiplex PCR, and TCRdb holds only the in-frame ones, with some missing. The repertoire consists of roughly 13,000 clones, with 60% to 80% occurring once and the leading ten covering roughly 0.45%. Noted time point: 2014-2015 season, pre-vaccination. Sample: CXCR5- memory CD4+ T cells sorted from blood, taken on the day of influenza vaccination. The sequence was obtained from an adult who received the influenza vaccine. The V gene is TRBV19, the J gene TRBJ1-2; no clear D. The CDR3 nucleotides are TGTGCCAGTAGTCCAAGGGAATGCTACACCTTC. Residues: CASSPRECYTF.